Shown below are 27 T cell receptor beta chains from a single sample sequenced in a study of blood T cell repertoires in COVID-19. Sequencing used immunoSEQ multiplex PCR; TCRdb keeps in-frame clones, though not all of them. The table records 200,000 to 300,000 clones, 80% to 95% of them present only once. Sequenced: peripheral blood. The receptors derive from a young adult with COVID-19, enrolled during active disease.

The chain joins TRBV10-3 to TRBJ2-2; TRBD2 agrees at 9 bases. CDR3 length equals 17 residues. Trimming cost V 5 bases and J 6 bases; bases outside gene matches: 13. CDR1 is ENHRY, CDR2 SYGVKD, per germline. The CDR3 nucleotides read TGTGCCATCAGTTTACTAGCGGGTTTGACGAATCCCGGGGAGCTGTTTTTT. Residues: CAISLLAGLTNPGELFF.

V and J are TRBV6-1 and TRBJ1-4; TRBD1 aligns across 9 bases. Germline V gives CDR1 MNHNS, CDR2 SASEGT. J gave up 8 bases and V 8 bases, and 12 bases lay outside the gene matches. This CDR3 comprises 15 residues. As DNA, the CDR3 is TGTGCCAGCGGGTCCCAGACAGGGGGGTGGGAAAAACTGTTTTTT. The encoded protein is CASGSQTGGWEKLFF.

The rearrangement uses TRBV5-1 and TRBJ2-3; TRBD2 aligns across 7 bases. J was trimmed by 3 bases and V by 1 base; bases with no gene match: 8. The germline gives CDR1 SGHRS, CDR2 YFSETQ. The CDR3 sequence is 16 residues long. The CDR3 region is CASSLQGGPLTDTQYF. The DNA for the CDR3 is TGCGCCAGCAGCTTGCAGGGAGGGCCTTTGACAGATACGCAGTATTTT.

V and J are TRBV6-5 and TRBJ1-3, with no clear D. This CDR3 is 15 amino acids long. The V end lost 6 bases, the J end lost 0 bases, and 12 bases lay between the germline ends. Germline V gene sequence: CDR1 MNHEY, CDR2 SVGAGI. The CDR3 DNA sequence: TGTGCCAGCAGCCGTGCACCAGGCTCTGGAAACACCATATATTTT. It yields the protein CASSRAPGSGNTIYF.

The gene calls are TRBV12-3 or TRBV12-4 and TRBJ2-3, with 7 bases fitting TRBD1. This CDR3 region has 13 residues. The junction had 5 bases not matched to a gene; V was cut back by 6 bases and J by 5 bases. CDR3 sequence (DNA): TGTGCCAGCAGGGAACAGGGGAAAGATACGCAGTATTTT. Protein product: CASREQGKDTQYF.

The V gene is TRBV6-5, the J gene TRBJ1-5; tentatively, D is TRBD1 (6 bases). This CDR3 has 15 residues. Trimming took 7 bases from V and 7 from J, leaving 20 bases between them. Germline loops: CDR1 MNHEY, CDR2 SVGAGI. CDR3 coding DNA: TGTGCCAGCACCGACTTCCTCAGGGGAGACCAGCCCCAGCATTTT. Its translation is CASTDFLRGDQPQHF.

This clone was recorded only once. The rearrangement uses TRBV28 and TRBJ2-7, with D tentatively TRBD1 (6 bases). Germline lookup yields CDR1 MDHEN and CDR2 SYDVKM. The CDR3 runs to 14 residues. V lost 3 bases to trimming and J lost 7 bases, with 16 bases between them. The CDR3 nucleotides are TGTGCCAGCAGTTTCGGGACACCGAATGAGGAGCAGTACTTC. Protein sequence: CASSFGTPNEEQYF.

The chain links TRBV10-3 to TRBJ1-3; no clear D. The CDR3 loop spans 15 amino acids. The germline CDR1 and CDR2 sequences are ENHRY and SYGVKD. The germline V and J ends were trimmed by 3 bases and 0 bases, with 9 bases remaining between them. CDR3 amino acids: CAISDSVHSGNTIYF. The CDR3 nucleotides read TGTGCCATCAGTGACTCGGTCCACTCTGGAAACACCATATATTTT.

This chain uses TRBV7-6 with TRBJ1-1; 8 bases are a match to TRBD1. V lost 0 bases to trimming and J lost 1 base; unmatched junction nucleotides: 4. This CDR3 has 16 amino acids. Germline V CDR1 and CDR2: SGHVS, FNYEAQ. Here the CDR3 reads CASSLATGGGNTEAFF. CDR3 sequence (DNA): TGTGCCAGCAGCTTAGCTACAGGGGGAGGGAACACTGAAGCTTTCTTT.

This clone was counted once. The chain carries TRBV2 and TRBJ2-7, with D uncertain. V gave up 5 bases and J gave up 6 bases, with 11 bases separating them. The CDR3 spans 12 residues. Germline V gene lookup returns CDR1 SNHLY and CDR2 FYNNEI. The CDR3 bases are TGTGCCAGCAGTTCGATTTACGGCGAGCAGTACTTC. The encoded protein is CASSSIYGEQYF.

This rearrangement joins TRBV6-6 to TRBJ2-1, with D hard to call. The CDR3 sequence is 11 residues long. In germline, CDR1 is MNHNY, CDR2 SVGAGI (reference sequence). Between the trimmed V and J ends, which lost 5 bases and 10 bases, there was a span of 9 bases. The CDR3 is CASSPVGEQFF. The CDR3 region has the DNA TGTGCCAGCAGTCCCGTTGGCGAGCAGTTCTTC.

This sequence joins TRBV24-1 and TRBJ1-1; 7 nucleotides match TRBD1. Trimming cost V 5 bases and J 6 bases; bases outside gene matches: 8. The CDR3 loop spans 14 amino acids. Per germline, CDR1 KGHDR and CDR2 SFDVKD. Here the CDR3 reads CATSGSTGDSEAFF. The CDR3 coding sequence is TGTGCCACCAGTGGCTCTACAGGGGACTCTGAAGCTTTCTTT.

The genes are TRBV5-6 and TRBJ2-7, with D unresolved. The CDR3 consists of 14 residues. CDR1 and CDR2 (germline): SGHDT, YYEEEE. The V gene lost 1 base and the J gene lost 5 bases, with 13 bases spanning the gap. CDR3 sequence (DNA): TGTGCCAGCAGCTTGAGACGGGTAGGCGACGAGCAGTACTTC. This sequence encodes CASSLRRVGDEQYF.

The V and J genes are TRBV18 and TRBJ2-7, with no clear D. Germline lookup yields CDR1 KGHSH and CDR2 LQKENI. The CDR3 covers 13 residues. Trimming left V 3 bases short and J 5 bases short, with 11 bases between. The CDR3 nucleotides are TGTGCCAGCTCACCTACGGTCGCCGACGAGCAGTACTTC. Translation gives CASSPTVADEQYF.

V gene TRBV30 combines with J gene TRBJ2-7; D remains ambiguous. This CDR3 comprises 13 residues. From germline, CDR1 is GTSNPN and CDR2 SVGIG (reference sequence). Trimming took off 0 bases at V and 6 bases at J, with 12 bases between the two ends. The CDR3 loop is CAWSVLWRGEQYF. The CDR3 coding sequence is TGTGCCTGGAGTGTACTTTGGCGCGGCGAGCAGTACTTC.

This chain links TRBV19 with TRBJ1-1; 8 bases match TRBD1. CDR1 and CDR2 from the germline V gene are LNHDA and SQIVND (reference sequence). The CDR3 runs 16 residues. J was trimmed by 2 bases and V by 5 bases; bases with no gene match: 10. As DNA, the CDR3 is TGTGCCAGTAGTCTCTGGACAGGGCAGTTTAACACTGAAGCTTTCTTT. Translating gives CASSLWTGQFNTEAFF.

The V gene is TRBV29-1, the J gene TRBJ2-3, with TRBD2 matching 9 bases. The CDR3 is made up of 13 amino acids. Germline V gene data show CDR1 as SQVTM and CDR2 as ANQGSEA. V lost 7 bases, J lost 4 bases, and 6 bases stayed unmatched. The CDR3 region is CSADSGSADTQYF. Written as DNA, the CDR3 is TGCAGCGCAGATAGCGGGAGCGCAGATACGCAGTATTTT.

This chain links TRBV7-8 with TRBJ1-1; TRBD1 aligns across 7 bases. From germline, CDR1 is SGHVS and CDR2 FQNEAQ. The length of the CDR3 is 15 residues. J lost 0 bases, V lost 4 bases, and 5 bases had no gene match. The CDR3 here is CASSWRQGMNTEAFF. The CDR3 region has the DNA TGTGCCAGCAGCTGGCGACAGGGCATGAACACTGAAGCTTTCTTT.

The chain is built from TRBV27 and TRBJ2-7; 8 bases map to TRBD2. CDR1 MNHEY and CDR2 SMNVEV come from the germline V gene (reference sequence). V trimming: 8 bases; J trimming: 2 bases; junction bases outside the gene matches: 11. This CDR3 has 15 residues. The CDR3 nucleotides are TGTGCCAGCTCGCACCGGGGGGGAGGGGCCTACGAGCAGTACTTC. This sequence encodes CASSHRGGGAYEQYF.

For this clone: One end of the junction fails to match germline, which may point to a read error. The V call is TRBV3-1 (or the pseudogene TRBV3-2), the J call TRBJ1-2; D is unclear. The CDR3 is made up of 13 amino acids. Per the germline V gene, CDR1 is LGHDT and CDR2 is YNNKEL (reference sequence). The CDR3 nucleotides are TGTGCCAGCAGTCAAGGGCCGGGGAATGGCTACACCTTC. This sequence encodes CASSQGPGNGYTF.

The chain carries TRBV27 and TRBJ2-1; D gene uncertain. Germline CDR1 and CDR2: MNHEY and SMNVEV (reference sequence). The germline V and J ends were trimmed by 0 bases and 0 bases, with 15 bases remaining between them. This CDR3 is built from 18 residues. CDR3 region: CASSLSGLQVSSYNEQFF. The CDR3 DNA is TGTGCCAGCAGTTTATCTGGTCTGCAGGTTAGCTCCTACAATGAGCAGTTCTTC.

The genes are TRBV6-1 and TRBJ2-7; 11 bases agree with TRBD2. The junction had 13 bases not matched to a gene; V was cut back by 2 bases and J by 1 base. Germline V gene data show CDR1 as MNHNS and CDR2 as SASEGT. The CDR3 consists of 19 residues. The CDR3 loop reads CASSEPSPGLAADSYEQYF. The CDR3 DNA sequence: TGTGCCAGCAGTGAACCGTCCCCGGGACTAGCGGCCGATTCCTACGAGCAGTACTTC.

The chain uses TRBV4-2 and TRBJ2-3, with a weak D call TRBD2 (5 bases). The germline V gene has CDR1 LGHNA and CDR2 YNFKEQ. The V and J ends lost 4 bases and 0 bases respectively, with 17 bases between them. The CDR3 loop spans 17 amino acids. CDR3 sequence: CASSPLTSGASTDTQYF. DNA of the CDR3: TGTGCCAGCAGCCCCCTTACGAGCGGAGCTAGCACAGATACGCAGTATTTT.

The chain has TRBV20-1 and TRBJ1-5, with D possibly TRBD1 on 5 matching bases. The V gene lost 5 bases and the J gene lost 11 bases, with 13 bases spanning the gap. The CDR3 totals 11 residues. Germline lookup yields CDR1 DFQATT and CDR2 SNEGSKA (reference sequence). CDR3: CSAGGGGAQHF. The CDR3 region has the DNA TGCAGTGCTGGGGGGGGAGGGGCCCAGCATTTT.

The rearrangement joins TRBV7-9 to TRBJ2-7; 9 positions agree with TRBD1. This CDR3 is built from 14 residues. V shed 6 bases and J 7 bases; nucleotides not matched to a gene: 10. CDR1 and CDR2 from the germline V gene are SEHNR and FQNEAQ (reference sequence). CDR3 nucleotide sequence: TGTGCCAGCAGTCTCGCGGACAGGGGTAGTGAGCAGTACTTC. This gives the protein CASSLADRGSEQYF.

The chain couples TRBV6-5 to TRBJ2-1; 9 nucleotides agree with TRBD1. Germline values: CDR1 MNHEY, CDR2 SVGAGI. CDR3 size: 16 residues. The V segment lost 0 bases and the J segment 9 bases; nucleotides outside the gene matches: 9. Here the CDR3 reads CASSYSGQGGAGEQFF. The CDR3 DNA reads TGTGCCAGCAGTTACTCGGGACAGGGAGGGGCGGGTGAGCAGTTCTTC.

This clone appeared a single time. The chain is built from TRBV3-1 (or the pseudogene TRBV3-2) and TRBJ2-2; 10 bases line up with TRBD2. V dropped 4 bases and J dropped 6; count of bases not matched to a gene: 5. The CDR3 totals 15 residues. The V gene's germline CDR1 is LGHDT and CDR2 YNNKEL (reference sequence). The CDR3 DNA reads as TGTGCCAGCAGCCCCGGGACTAGCGATGCCGGGGAGCTGTTTTTT. Translating gives CASSPGTSDAGELFF.